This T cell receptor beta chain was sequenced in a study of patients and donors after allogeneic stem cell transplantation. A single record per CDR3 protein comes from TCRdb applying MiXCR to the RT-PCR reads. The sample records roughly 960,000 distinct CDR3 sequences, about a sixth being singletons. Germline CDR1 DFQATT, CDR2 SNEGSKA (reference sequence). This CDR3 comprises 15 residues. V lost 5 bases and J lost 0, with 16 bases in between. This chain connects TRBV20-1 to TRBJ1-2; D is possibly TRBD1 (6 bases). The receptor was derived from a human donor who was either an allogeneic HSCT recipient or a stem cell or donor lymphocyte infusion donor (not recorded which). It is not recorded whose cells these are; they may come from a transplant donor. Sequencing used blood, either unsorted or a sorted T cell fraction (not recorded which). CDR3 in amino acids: CSAGRGVRANYGYTF. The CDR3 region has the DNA TGCAGTGCTGGGAGGGGGGTCCGAGCTAACTATGGCTACACCTTC.